Listed below are T cell receptor beta chains from one sample, sequenced in a study of blood T cell dynamics during melanoma immunotherapy. Method: immunoSEQ multiplex PCR; TCRdb's copy keeps in-frame clones and lacks some. Found here are roughly 30,000 clones, roughly 88% of them singletons; the top ten hold 10%. Sequenced here: blood, sampled from a patient treated with checkpoint blockade. Receptors originate from a human donor with melanoma. The conserved cysteine and the conserved F or W are not part of the CDR3 here. The order of the fields is CDR3 length, J gene, V gene, D gene, CDR3 protein. The D gene is left open where the match is weak.

13,TRBJ2-7,TRBV6-1,-,ASKQRDTHSYEQY
13,TRBJ2-1,TRBV5-4,-,ASSPTWTGYNEQF
13,TRBJ2-1,TRBV4-1,-,ASSLRGEGYNEQF
13,TRBJ1-5,TRBV19,TRBD1,ASRRTGGGSQPQH
9,TRBJ1-6,TRBV4-1,-,ASSQGSPLH
11,TRBJ2-1,TRBV7-6,TRBD2,ASRGTSGRVQF
13,TRBJ2-1,TRBV9,TRBD2,ASSPRGDFLDEQF
12,TRBJ2-2,TRBV6-6,TRBD1,ASSGTGNTGELF
13,TRBJ1-5,TRBV5-6,-,ASSLLAGGNQPQH
12,TRBJ1-5,TRBV28,-,ASTPPGSNQPQH
13,TRBJ1-1,TRBV7-9,TRBD1,ASSPWGQGLTEAF
12,TRBJ2-7,TRBV11-2,-,ASSSQGSSYEQY
13,TRBJ2-6,TRBV6-6,TRBD1,ASSRTGSGANVLT
13,TRBJ2-3,TRBV7-6,-,ASSLAPGATDTQY
12,TRBJ2-1,TRBV19,-,ASSIGGSYNEQF